This TCR beta chain is drawn from a study of shared T cell receptors in the human thymus. Some clones are missing from TCRdb's copy, which holds only in-frame ones; the method was immunoSEQ multiplex PCR. The sample holds more than 550,000 clones, over 75% seen once. The data were also submitted as part of a second study, on human thymus T cells. That work adds: Gene usage for V and J segments appeared biased in thymic and blood repertoires. Thymic repertoires from unrelated individuals overlapped highly, related research reported.

Sequenced material: thymocytes. This TCR came from a boy in the first two years of life with a congenital heart defect.

CDR3 bases: TGCGCCAGCAGCCAAGAATGGGGGACTTACAATGAGCAGTTCTTC. Its protein product is CASSQEWGTYNEQFF. This chain links TRBV4-3 with TRBJ2-1, with a possible D match to TRBD2 (6 bases). Germline CDR1 reads LGHNA; CDR2 reads YSLEER. This CDR3 has 15 amino acids. The V and J ends lost 0 bases and 4 bases respectively, with 10 bases between them.